The clone carrying this T cell receptor beta chain was recorded a few times. TCRdb recomputed calls from the RACE reads with MiXCR, one row per CDR3 protein. The data contain roughly 120,000 distinct CDR3 sequences, roughly 14% of them singletons. The germline CDR1 and CDR2 sequences are SNHLY and FYNNEI. The CDR3 is 14 amino acids. With V trimmed by 7 bases and J by 2 bases, 4 bases remained unmatched. This sample stems from a study of human T cells and chemical hapten exposure. The time point: pre-sensitization, week 0. Treatment here: therapeutic diphenylcyclopropenone sensitization with weekly scalp DPC.

This TCR was recovered from a woman between 18 and 29 years old with alopecia areata. Some clones in this sample may be carry-over from other donors' samples. The material sequenced was whole blood, taken in connection with sensitization to the hapten diphenylcyclopropenone (DPC). The V gene is TRBV2, the J gene TRBJ2-7; 11 bases are shared with TRBD2. CDR3 DNA: TGTGCCAGCAATCCTAGCGGGGGGCCCTACGAGCAGTACTTC. Protein: CASNPSGGPYEQYF.